The clone carrying this T cell receptor beta chain was recorded at least ten times. Its matching antigen is unknown. This specimen comes from a study of blood T cells in healthy people across ages. Study-level points and caveats: TCR beta diversity per million T cells fell roughly linearly with age.

Every donor provided ten milliliters of peripheral blood. Isolation yielded PBMCs, at least 7 million per sample, in every case. Extractions gave at least 6 micrograms of total RNA per sample. Sample-barcoded 5' priming and a J-beta primer mix drove a second PCR of roughly 7 to 11 cycles. TCRdb ran MiXCR on the 5' RACE reads and lists one entry per CDR3 protein. The sample carries 1.8 million or so distinct CDR3 sequences, about two fifths recorded once. This clonotype was obtained from a human donor in good health. The sequencing sample was made of blood.

This chain's CDR3 is CASSFVTRDYTF. The CDR3 DNA is TGTGCCAGCAGCTTCGTTACTCGAGACTACACCTTC. The chain has TRBV7-2 and TRBJ1-2, with D hard to call. The ends were cut back, 3 bases at V and 10 bases at J, with 12 bases in the middle. From germline, CDR1 is SGHTA and CDR2 FQGNSA. The CDR3 spans 12 residues.